This entry lists 18 T cell receptor beta chains sequenced from one sample in a study of T cells in Graves' hyperthyroidism and ophthalmopathy. Template material for amplifying TCR beta CDR3 regions consisted of RNA transcripts. Initially, a first-round RT-PCR of the TCR CDR3 employed the HTBI primer set. TCRdb re-called the multiplex PCR reads with MiXCR, one entry per CDR3 protein. There are about 840,000 distinct CDR3 sequences in the sample; about 38% occur only once, and more than 7% lies in the top ten. Sequencing was done on a sample of blood. These TCRs come from a man aged 18 to 35 with Graves' hyperthyroidism.

The J gene is TRBJ2-5, the V gene TRBV5-1, with TRBD2 matching over 10 bases. This CDR3 region has 17 residues. The trim removed 3 bases at V and 2 bases at J, leaving 10 bases unmatched. Germline loops: CDR1 SGHRS, CDR2 YFSETQ. CDR3 loop: CASSWPLAGVEQETQYF. The CDR3 coding sequence is TGCGCCAGCAGCTGGCCCCTAGCGGGAGTGGAGCAAGAGACCCAGTACTTC.

The chain couples TRBV2 to TRBJ1-4, with TRBD1 identical over 8 bases. After removal of 3 bases from V and 3 bases from J, the junction contained 3 bases not matched to a gene. Looked up from germline, CDR1 is SNHLY and CDR2 is FYNNEI. This CDR3 comprises 15 residues. The CDR3 loop is CASSERGQANEKLFF. The CDR3 region has the DNA TGTGCCAGCAGTGAGCGGGGACAGGCTAATGAAAAACTGTTTTTT.

In its sample, this clonotype was seen many times. The J gene is TRBJ1-1, the V gene TRBV24-1, with TRBD1 identical over 7 bases. This CDR3 comprises 15 residues. The junction had 11 bases not matched to a gene; V was cut back by 7 bases and J by 4 bases. Germline CDR1 is KGHDR and CDR2 is SFDVKD. CDR3 sequence reads: CATRAQGGIGTEAFF. In DNA form, the CDR3 reads TGTGCCACCAGGGCCCAAGGGGGCATCGGCACTGAAGCTTTCTTT.

This clonotype was detected only a few times. The chain uses TRBV28 and TRBJ1-1; 7 bases agree with TRBD1. Trimming at V came to 2 bases and at J to 4 bases, leaving 13 bases not matched to a gene. CDR1 and CDR2 (germline): MDHEN, SYDVKM. The CDR3 is made up of 17 amino acids. The CDR3 region has the DNA TGTGCCAGCAGTTTAATCAACGACCCGACAGGGTCCACTGAAGCTTTCTTT. The encoded protein is CASSLINDPTGSTEAFF.

The DNA of the CDR3 is TGTGCCAGCAGTTACTTACAGGGCTCCCGGGAGACCCAGTACTTC. Encoded protein: CASSYLQGSRETQYF. This chain joins TRBV6-1 and TRBJ2-5, with D possibly matching TRBD1 (6 bases). The germline V gene encodes CDR1 MNHNS and CDR2 SASEGT. The CDR3 loop spans 15 amino acids. V was clipped by 5 bases and J by 5 bases, with 18 bases between them.

About this clonotype: A much larger clonotype is one base distant, so this may be a read error. The chain has TRBV12-3 or TRBV12-4 and TRBJ1-2, with D possibly TRBD1 on 5 matching bases. The CDR3 runs 13 residues. Trimming cost V 6 bases and J 2 bases, with 10 bases left between them. This chain's CDR3 is CASRTAINYGYTF. In DNA form, the CDR3 reads TGTGCCAGCAGGACAGCGATAAACTATGGCTACACCTTC.

In its sample, this clonotype was seen a few times. V usage is TRBV7-9 and J usage is TRBJ2-7; D tentatively reads TRBD1 or TRBD2 (6 bases each). V shed 7 bases and J shed 5 bases, with 15 bases lying between them. Germline lookup yields CDR1 SEHNR and CDR2 FQNEAQ (reference sequence). The CDR3 runs 13 residues. In DNA, the CDR3 is TGTGCCAGCACAAAGGGGGGTTTGAACGAGCAGTACTTC. The encoded protein is CASTKGGLNEQYF. The full variable domain, with the rest looked up from reference TRBV7-9 and TRBJ2-7, is DTGVSQNPRHKITKRGQNVTFRCDPISEHNRLYWYRQTLGQGPEFLTYFQNEAQLEKSRLLSDRFSAERPKGSFSTLEIQRTEQGDSAMYLCASTKGGLNEQYFGPGTRLTVT.

This clonotype has a handful of counts. V is TRBV7-9 and J is TRBJ2-7; a possible D gene is TRBD1 (5 bases). CDR1 and CDR2 from the germline V gene are SEHNR and FQNEAQ (reference sequence). V shed 4 bases and J shed 0 bases, with 16 bases lying between them. The length of the CDR3 is 16 residues. The CDR3 DNA follows: TGTGCCAGCAGCTCCCCGCCGGACATCAGCTCCTACGAGCAGTACTTC. Protein product: CASSSPPDISSYEQYF.

The chain links TRBV29-1 to TRBJ1-1, with D possibly being TRBD1 (6 bases). V was trimmed by 8 bases and J by 5 bases, leaving 24 bases between them. Germline-derived CDR1 and CDR2 are SQVTM and ANQGSEA. CDR3 size: 15 residues. CDR3 protein: CSPIDPRGRWTEAFF. The CDR3 nucleotides are TGCAGCCCGATCGATCCCCGGGGGCGATGGACTGAAGCTTTCTTT.

Only a few counts were recorded for this clonotype. This chain uses TRBV29-1 with TRBJ2-2, with a possible D match to TRBD2 (7 bases). In germline, CDR1 is SQVTM, CDR2 ANQGSEA. V was shortened by 6 bases and J by 5 bases, with 22 bases between the two germline ends. The CDR3 is made up of 16 amino acids. As DNA, the CDR3 is TGCAGCGTCCGCTCGACGGGGGGCCTGTGGACCGGGGAGCTGTTTTTT. Encoded protein: CSVRSTGGLWTGELFF.

The V call is TRBV7-2, the J call TRBJ1-2, with D maybe TRBD1 (6 bases). V dropped 3 bases and J dropped 6 bases, with 11 bases sitting between them. Germline assignment: CDR1 SGHTA and CDR2 FQGNSA. The CDR3 loop spans 13 amino acids. Here the CDR3 reads CASSFRRGDGYTF. The CDR3 DNA reads TGTGCCAGCAGCTTCCGCAGGGGCGATGGCTACACCTTC.

The chain employs TRBV6-4 and TRBJ2-7, with 7 bases aligning to TRBD2. Germline V gene sequence: CDR1 MRHNA, CDR2 SNTAGT. Trimming removed 5 bases from V and 3 bases from J; junction bases left unmatched: 4. The CDR3 has 13 amino acids. The CDR3 here is CASSYGGDYEQYF. CDR3 DNA sequence: TGTGCCAGCAGTTATGGGGGGGACTACGAGCAGTACTTC.

The chain carries TRBV9 and TRBJ2-7; D may be TRBD2 (5 bases). Looked up from germline, CDR1 is SGDLS and CDR2 is YYNGEE. V lost 2 bases and J 8 bases, leaving 17 bases between the germline ends. The CDR3 covers 14 residues. CDR3 DNA: TGTGCCAGCAGCGTCACCGGGAATCAGCCCCAGCAGTACTTC. Protein sequence: CASSVTGNQPQQYF.

Comments on this clonotype: Mismatch with germline at one junction end may stem from a read error. This rearrangement joins TRBV10-3 to TRBJ1-1, with TRBD1 identical over 9 bases. The CDR3 has 19 residues. Looked up from germline, CDR1 is ENHRY and CDR2 is SYGVKD. The CDR3 region has the DNA TGTGCCAGCAGTTACGGGACAGGGATAATGGAGAGACCCAACACTGAAGCTTTCTTT. Residues: CASSYGTGIMERPNTEAFF.

The V call is TRBV5-1, the J call TRBJ2-5; the match to TRBD1 covers 10 bases. The V segment lost 7 bases and the J segment 5 bases; nucleotides outside the gene matches: 8. The CDR3 extends over 14 amino acids. Per the germline V gene, CDR1 is SGHRS and CDR2 is YFSETQ. The CDR3 DNA reads as TGCGCCAGCGGTCAGACAGGGGGCGCCGAGACCCAGTACTTC. Protein sequence: CASGQTGGAETQYF.

The J gene is TRBJ2-7, the V gene TRBV7-9, with 7 bases aligning to TRBD1. This CDR3 contains 13 residues. CDR1 and CDR2 (germline): SEHNR, FQNEAQ (reference sequence). V was pared by 4 bases and J by 2 bases, with 2 bases of the junction left unmatched. CDR3 DNA: TGTGCCAGCAGCTGGGGACAGACCTACGAGCAGTACTTC. It codes for CASSWGQTYEQYF.

This clonotype came up a few times. V usage is TRBV7-8 and J usage is TRBJ1-5; 7 nucleotides line up with TRBD1. CDR3 size: 14 residues. J was trimmed by 5 bases and V by 4 bases; bases with no gene match: 5. Germline CDR1 reads SGHVS; CDR2 reads FQNEAQ. The CDR3: CASSSEGAHQPQHF. For the CDR3, the DNA is TGTGCCAGCAGCTCCGAGGGGGCTCATCAGCCCCAGCATTTT.

This clonotype was counted a few times. CDR3 DNA: TGCGCCAGCAGCTTTTGGGACAGAAACACCGGGGAGCTGTTTTTT. It translates to CASSFWDRNTGELFF. V is TRBV5-1 and J is TRBJ2-2; the match to TRBD1 covers 7 bases. The CDR3 spans 15 residues. Trimming took 2 bases from V and 2 from J; bases not matched to a gene: 3. Germline assignment: CDR1 SGHRS and CDR2 YFSETQ.